This TCR beta chain was obtained from a study of blood T cell repertoires in COVID-19. Study background: Some COVID-19 samples were acute and others convalescent; all came from the United States, Italy and Spain. Sources were T cells, B-cell-depleted T cells, or PBMCs; the material itself was cDNA or gDNA.

Trimming took off 2 bases at V and 0 bases at J, with 5 bases between the two ends. CDR1 is MNHEY, CDR2 SVGEGT, per germline. The CDR3 covers 15 residues. Original analysis: Amplifying reference gene primers gave estimates of nucleated cell counts. Generated by immunoSEQ multiplex PCR, the TCRdb table keeps only in-frame clones and is missing some. For V, J and clone size, that table is used; D and trimming come from the DNA. The sample has 200,000 to 300,000 clones, approximately 86% seen once. The specimen was peripheral blood. The sequence came from a man aged 30 to 39 with active or convalescent COVID-19. The V and J genes are TRBV6-2 or TRBV6-3 and TRBJ2-6; D is uncertain. CDR3 coding DNA: TGTGCCAGCAGTTACCACAGCTCTGGGGCCAACGTCCTGACTTTC. Encoded protein: CASSYHSSGANVLTF.